In this sample, the clone carrying this T cell receptor (beta chain) turned up many times. Trimming removed 2 bases from V and 0 bases from J, with 11 bases in between. This CDR3 has 15 residues. The V gene's germline CDR1 is LGHDT and CDR2 YNNKEL (reference sequence). TCRdb passed the 5' RACE reads through MiXCR, listing each CDR3 protein once. The sample has 56,000 or so distinct CDR3 sequences; more than 9% are singletons. The source of the sample is a study of early T cells in non-severe SARS-CoV-2 infection. The rearrangement links TRBV3-1 to TRBJ2-7; D is unresolved. The sequence was obtained from an adult who was a healthcare worker with PCR-confirmed SARS-CoV-2 infection or an uninfected control (not recorded which). Sequencing was carried out using whole blood. This CDR3 reads CASSQNLGSSYEQYF. The CDR3 DNA reads TGTGCCAGCAGCCAAAATTTGGGCAGCTCCTACGAGCAGTACTTC.